Shown below are 5 T cell receptor beta chains from a single sample sequenced in a study of shared T cell receptors in the human thymus. The repertoire was sequenced with immunoSEQ multiplex PCR; TCRdb's copy has only in-frame clones and lacks some. The sample yields about 380,000 clones, 85% to 95% seen once. The sample comprised thymocytes. The receptors were sampled from a human donor.

The chain joins TRBV15 to TRBJ1-4, with D tentatively TRBD1 (6 bases). The CDR3 extends over 14 amino acids. Germline CDR1 reads LNHNV; CDR2 reads YYDKDF (reference sequence). Trimming cost V 5 bases and J 7 bases, with 14 bases left between them. This CDR3 reads CATSLRGEGEKLFF. CDR3 DNA: TGTGCCACCAGCCTCAGGGGCGAAGGTGAAAAACTGTTTTTT.

This clone has just one count. The CDR3 reads CASSFRTGPSLNYGYTF. In DNA form, the CDR3 reads TGTGCCAGCAGCTTCCGGACAGGGCCCTCCCTTAACTATGGCTACACCTTC. The V call is TRBV7-6, the J call TRBJ1-2; 8 bases fit TRBD1. This CDR3 comprises 17 residues. Looked up from germline, CDR1 is SGHVS and CDR2 is FNYEAQ. Trimming removed 3 bases from V and 1 base from J; junction bases left unmatched: 10.

This clone appeared a single time. The chain carries TRBV19 and TRBJ2-7; 9 nucleotides match TRBD1. V was clipped by 6 bases and J by 6 bases; unmatched bases: 12. The CDR3 is 15 residues long. CDR1 LNHDA and CDR2 SQIVND come from the germline V gene (reference sequence). The CDR3 bases are TGTGCCAGTAGAAGGGGGGACAGGGAGCGGGTCGAGCAGTACTTC. Translated, it gives CASRRGDRERVEQYF.

The chain has TRBV7-9 and TRBJ1-2; 9 positions match TRBD1. V was clipped by 4 bases and J by 1 base; unmatched bases: 10. The length of the CDR3 is 17 residues. Germline loops: CDR1 SEHNR, CDR2 FQNEAQ (reference sequence). This chain's CDR3 is CASSSLPGQGRNYGYTF. The CDR3 nucleotides are TGTGCCAGCAGCTCCCTCCCGGGACAGGGTCGTAACTATGGCTACACCTTC.

The chain couples TRBV4-3 to TRBJ2-1, with TRBD2 identical over 14 bases. Germline trimming cut 2 bases from V and 1 base from J; bases unmatched to any gene: 7. The CDR3 totals 19 residues. Germline CDR1 and CDR2: LGHNA and YSLEER. Written as DNA, the CDR3 is TGCGCCAGCAGCCAACCGGGACTAGCGGGAGTTGGGTCCTACAATGAGCAGTTCTTC. Amino acids: CASSQPGLAGVGSYNEQFF.